The clone carrying this T cell receptor beta chain was recorded a few times. This sample is part of a study of blood T cell repertoires in COVID-19. Across the study: Material from acute and convalescent COVID-19 was sourced from the United States, Italy and Spain.

Under the authors' procedure: Estimation of nucleated cell counts was performed using reference gene primer amplification. Libraries were prepared by immunoSEQ multiplex PCR; TCRdb keeps only in-frame clonotypes and omits some of them. V and J calls and clone size are copied from that table; D and trimming were computed from the DNA. The sample comprises about 20,000 clones, more than 75% of which are singletons, and roughly 3.5% rests with the top ten. V shed 0 bases and J shed 8 bases, with 8 bases lying between them. Germline V lookup: CDR1 LGHDT, CDR2 YNNKEL (reference sequence). The CDR3 is made up of 14 amino acids.

Sequencing input: peripheral blood. The receptor was derived from a man aged 45-65 years with active COVID-19. The V call is TRBV3-1 (or the pseudogene TRBV3-2), the J call TRBJ1-6; D gene uncertain. The CDR3 DNA sequence: TGTGCCAGCAGCCAAGATCGCGGTCATTCACCCCTCCACTTT. The encoded protein is CASSQDRGHSPLHF.